This paragraph reports one T cell receptor beta chain. The data belong to a study of T cell changes during pregnancy in multiple sclerosis. Produced via immunoSEQ multiplex PCR; TCRdb's table is partial and in-frame only. The sample records 30,000 to 45,000 clones, around 92% being singletons. The germline V gene encodes CDR1 MNHNY and CDR2 SVGAGI (reference sequence). This CDR3 is 15 amino acids long. The V and J ends lost 2 bases and 6 bases, in that order; junction bases with no gene match: 8. This TCR derives from a female donor with multiple sclerosis, enrolled in a pregnancy study. The specimen comprised CD8+ T cells from peripheral blood mononuclear cells, sampled before pregnancy. The rearrangement uses TRBV6-6 and TRBJ1-2, with 8 bases fitting TRBD1. CDR3 nucleotide sequence: TGTGCCAGCAGTTACGAACCGACAGGGGTTGATGGCTACACCTTC. Translation: CASSYEPTGVDGYTF.